The 19 T cell receptor beta chains below were found in one sample sequenced in a study of early T cells in non-severe SARS-CoV-2 infection. Using its own MiXCR run on the 5' RACE reads, TCRdb lists one record per CDR3 protein. The table shows 65,000 to 85,000 distinct CDR3 sequences, with roughly 13% occurring only once. The sample consisted of whole blood. These receptors all come from an adult who was a healthcare worker with PCR-confirmed SARS-CoV-2 infection or an uninfected control (not recorded which).

The sample holds a few counts of this clonotype. The V and J genes are TRBV6-1 and TRBJ2-3; TRBD2 might be the D (6 bases). This CDR3 has 17 amino acids. Trimming left V 3 bases short and J 4 bases short, with 20 bases between. Germline CDR1 and CDR2: MNHNS and SASEGT. The DNA for the CDR3 is TGTGCCAGCAGTGACACGACCTCTTCGCGGGACCCAGATACGCAGTATTTT. This codes for CASSDTTSSRDPDTQYF.

This clonotype was recorded at least ten times. This rearrangement joins TRBV6-5 to TRBJ1-2, with D hard to call. CDR1 is MNHEY, CDR2 SVGAGI, per germline. The V end lost 6 bases, the J end lost 8 bases, and 28 bases lay between the germline ends. The CDR3 covers 17 residues. CDR3 DNA sequence: TGTGCCAGCAGCCGGACCAAAGGACGAATCTCCTTTCAAGGCTACACCTTC. This sequence encodes CASSRTKGRISFQGYTF.

The chain recombines TRBV30 with TRBJ1-3; D unresolved. The CDR3 spans 12 residues. Looked up from germline, CDR1 is GTSNPN and CDR2 is SVGIG (reference sequence). V lost 5 bases and J 0 bases, leaving 5 bases between the germline ends. The DNA for the CDR3 is TGTGCCTGGGCGAACTCTGGAAACACCATATATTTT. This sequence encodes CAWANSGNTIYF.

This clonotype turned up a few times. The chain links TRBV29-1 to TRBJ2-3; D unclear. This CDR3 has 13 residues. Germline V gene sequence: CDR1 SQVTM, CDR2 ANQGSEA. Trimming removed 4 bases from V and 2 bases from J, with 10 bases in between. CDR3 coding DNA: TGCAGCGTTGTTGTCGGATACACAGATACGCAGTATTTT. This gives the protein CSVVVGYTDTQYF.

This clonotype came up a few times. The chain couples TRBV30 to TRBJ2-7; TRBD1 matches at 7 bases. CDR1 is GTSNPN, CDR2 SVGIG, per germline (reference sequence). The CDR3 is 14 amino acids. The V gene end was trimmed by 5 bases and the J gene end by 2 bases; junction bases not matched to a gene: 9. In DNA, the CDR3 is TGTGCCTGGGAGACTACAGGGGAAACCTACGAGCAGTACTTC. It encodes CAWETTGETYEQYF.

Only a few counts were recorded for this clonotype. The CDR3 loop is CASRTREETQYF. CDR3 in DNA: TGTGCCAGCAGAACGAGGGAAGAGACCCAGTACTTC. This chain uses TRBV12-3 or TRBV12-4 with TRBJ2-5; weak D call: TRBD2 (5 bases). This CDR3 has 12 residues. V was trimmed by 6 bases and J by 3 bases, leaving 8 bases between them.

About this clonotype: An end of the junction differs from the germline gene, which may be a read error. V and J are TRBV20-1 and TRBJ1-6; possibly TRBD1 for D (6 bases). The CDR3 totals 13 residues. CDR1 DFQATT and CDR2 SNEGSKA come from the germline V gene (reference sequence). The DNA of the CDR3 is TGCAGTGCAAGAGCGCAGGGGAATTCACCCCTCCACTTT. It encodes CSARAQGNSPLHF.

This clonotype was seen a handful of times. J is TRBJ2-1 and V is TRBV4-1; D not certain. V gave up 0 bases and J gave up 6 bases, with 9 bases separating them. This CDR3 contains 14 residues. Per germline, CDR1 MGHRA and CDR2 YSYEKL. Here the CDR3 DNA reads TGCGCCAGCAGCCAAGATTTGGCAGGCAATGAGCAGTTCTTC. Its protein is CASSQDLAGNEQFF.

In this sample, this clonotype turned up a few times. CDR3: CASSYSDDNYGYTF. CDR3 bases: TGTGCCAGCAGTTACTCCGACGATAACTATGGCTACACCTTC. V is TRBV6-7 and J is TRBJ1-2; D ambiguous. TRBV6-7 qualifies as an ORF whose function is uncertain. The V gene lost 0 bases and the J gene lost 1 base, with 6 bases spanning the gap. This CDR3 has 14 amino acids.

V usage is TRBV7-9 and J usage is TRBJ1-4; D call uncertain. Trimming pared 5 bases from V and 7 bases from J, leaving 14 bases between. The germline V gene encodes CDR1 SEHNR and CDR2 FQNEAQ (reference sequence). The CDR3 spans 14 residues. This CDR3 reads CASSPATGGEKLFF. CDR3 bases: TGTGCCAGCAGCCCCGCCACCGGAGGTGAAAAACTGTTTTTT.

This clonotype was observed a few times. The V gene is TRBV9, the J gene TRBJ2-7; 10 bases map to TRBD2. The CDR3 sequence is 16 residues long. Germline V gene data show CDR1 as SGDLS and CDR2 as YYNGEE. V lost 0 bases, J lost 2 bases, and 5 bases stayed unmatched. CDR3 protein: CASSVGKAGGPYEQYF. The CDR3 DNA reads TGTGCCAGCAGCGTAGGGAAAGCGGGAGGGCCCTACGAGCAGTACTTC.

The chain is built from TRBV7-6 and TRBJ2-1; D remains unclear. V lost 5 bases and J lost 9, with 14 bases in between. The CDR3 consists of 13 residues. Germline V gives CDR1 SGHVS, CDR2 FNYEAQ. The CDR3: CASSDALGPEQFF. CDR3 DNA: TGTGCCAGCAGCGACGCCTTAGGACCTGAGCAGTTCTTC.

This clonotype appeared many times. The J gene is TRBJ2-4, the V gene TRBV20-1; 9 bases match TRBD2. Looked up from germline, CDR1 is DFQATT and CDR2 is SNEGSKA (reference sequence). CDR3 size: 16 residues. Trimming at V came to 5 bases and at J to 0 bases, leaving 8 bases not matched to a gene. CDR3 in amino acids: CSAPSSGGLAKNIQYF. In DNA, the CDR3 is TGCAGTGCTCCCAGTAGCGGGGGCCTAGCCAAAAACATTCAGTACTTC.

This clonotype was seen a few times. The chain employs TRBV7-9 and TRBJ2-1; TRBD2 is a possible D gene (6 bases). Trimming pared 1 base from V and 7 bases from J, leaving 11 bases between. Germline V CDR1 and CDR2: SEHNR, FQNEAQ (reference sequence). CDR3 length: 14 amino acids. As DNA, the CDR3 is TGTGCCAGCAGCTTAGTTGGAGGGCTAAATGAGCAGTTCTTC. Residues: CASSLVGGLNEQFF.

The chain recombines TRBV10-2 with TRBJ2-7; D is uncertain. This CDR3 spans 13 amino acids. Trimming left V 1 base short and J 6 bases short, with 10 bases between. Germline CDR1 WSHSY, CDR2 SAAADI. The CDR3: CASSEYSGTEQYF. CDR3 sequence (DNA): TGCGCCAGCAGTGAGTATTCTGGTACCGAGCAGTACTTC.

Of note for this clonotype: A read error may be the cause here, since a much bigger clone is one base away. The chain uses TRBV6-5 and TRBJ2-3; D call uncertain. The CDR3 consists of 14 residues. CDR1 and CDR2 (germline): MNHEY, SVGAGI. Trimming removed 0 bases from V and 0 bases from J, with 4 bases in between. The CDR3 is CASSYSASTDTQYF. DNA for the CDR3: TGTGCCAGCAGTTACTCGGCTAGCACAGATACGCAGTATTTT.

The chain carries TRBV28 and TRBJ2-7; D call uncertain. Germline CDR1 and CDR2: MDHEN and SYDVKM. The V end was cut by 2 bases, the J end by 9 bases, with 11 bases between. The CDR3 loop spans 12 amino acids. CDR3 sequence: CASSLETTGQYF. CDR3 nucleotides: TGTGCCAGCAGTTTAGAGACCACGGGGCAGTACTTC.

This clonotype occurred a few times. The rearrangement links TRBV5-1 to TRBJ2-3; D call uncertain. Germline V gives CDR1 SGHRS, CDR2 YFSETQ. The CDR3 totals 13 residues. V was cut by 0 bases and J by 7 bases, with 9 bases left in between. The DNA for the CDR3 is TGCGCCAGCAGCTTGGACCGATCGAATACGCAGTATTTT. Encoded protein: CASSLDRSNTQYF.

The chain combines TRBV7-2 with TRBJ1-1; unclear D gene. V was clipped by 5 bases and J by 1 base, with 11 bases between them. The CDR3 spans 14 residues. Germline CDR1 is SGHTA and CDR2 is FQGNSA. This chain's CDR3 is CASSRGRPNTEAFF. The CDR3 coding sequence is TGTGCCAGCAGCAGAGGACGGCCGAACACTGAAGCTTTCTTT.